These 20 T cell receptor beta chains were all obtained from the same sample, sequenced in a study of blood T cell repertoires in COVID-19. Assay used: immunoSEQ multiplex PCR; TCRdb lists only in-frame clones, some missing. The table records about 120,000 clones, under 90% of them present only once. The sample taken for sequencing was peripheral blood. The receptors shown here come from a man aged 60 to 69 with acute or convalescent COVID-19.

This clone was counted a single time. The rearrangement links TRBV6-2 or TRBV6-3 to TRBJ2-5; 10 bases fit TRBD2. Germline values: CDR1 MNHEY, CDR2 SVGEGT. V dropped 5 bases and J dropped 4; count of bases not matched to a gene: 4. This CDR3 has 14 amino acids. The CDR3 DNA is TGTGCCAGCAGTCCGCCTAGCGGGAGAGAGACCCAGTACTTC. It codes for CASSPPSGRETQYF.

The rearrangement uses TRBV11-2 and TRBJ1-2; D remains ambiguous. The CDR3 runs to 14 residues. V lost 5 bases to trimming and J lost 0 bases, with 10 bases between them. Looked up from germline, CDR1 is SGHAT and CDR2 is FQNNGV. The CDR3 bases are TGTGCCAGCAGCGAGACCGGGACTAACTATGGCTACACCTTC. Protein product: CASSETGTNYGYTF.

This chain connects TRBV5-4 to TRBJ1-4; maybe TRBD1 (5 bases). V was pared by 0 bases and J by 5 bases, with 11 bases between. Looked up from germline, CDR1 is SGHNT and CDR2 is YYREEE (reference sequence). There are 15 residues in the CDR3. As DNA, the CDR3 is TGTGCCAGCAGCTTGGGTGGGGCGACGAATGAAAAACTGTTTTTT. This encodes CASSLGGATNEKLFF.

The V gene is TRBV5-6, the J gene TRBJ1-6, with 9 bases that match TRBD1. Germline CDR1 reads SGHDT; CDR2 reads YYEEEE. The CDR3 has 15 amino acids. J lost 8 bases, V lost 4 bases, and 7 bases had no gene match. The chain's CDR3 is CASSPDRGRDSPLHF. The DNA of the CDR3 is TGTGCCAGCAGCCCGGACAGGGGAAGGGATTCACCCCTCCACTTT.

The rearrangement links TRBV7-3 to TRBJ2-3; D unclear. Trimming took 2 bases from V and 0 from J, leaving 3 bases between them. The CDR3 extends over 13 amino acids. Germline CDR1 SGHTA, CDR2 FQGTGA. CDR3 in amino acids: CASSLSSTDTQYF. The CDR3 nucleotides are TGTGCCAGCAGCTTATCTAGCACAGATACGCAGTATTTT.

As DNA, the CDR3 is TGTGCCAGCAGCCTACCTAACGAAGGCTACACCTTC. It codes for CASSLPNEGYTF. The genes are TRBV9 and TRBJ1-2; no clear D gene. This CDR3 has 12 residues. Germline-derived CDR1 and CDR2 are SGDLS and YYNGEE. Trimming removed 4 bases at V and 8 bases at J, with 12 bases between.

The chain employs TRBV6-5 and TRBJ1-2; no clear D. CDR1 and CDR2 (germline): MNHEY, SVGAGI. This CDR3 has 14 amino acids. V dropped 0 bases and J dropped 3 bases, with 8 bases sitting between them. The CDR3: CASSYSAIDYGYTF. The CDR3 DNA follows: TGTGCCAGCAGTTACTCTGCTATCGACTATGGCTACACCTTC.

The chain is built from TRBV30 and TRBJ1-1, with no clear D. CDR1 and CDR2 from the germline V gene are GTSNPN and SVGIG (reference sequence). The CDR3 covers 14 residues. Trimming stripped 0 bases from V and 5 bases from J, with 13 bases between. The CDR3 spells CAWSVAAGGTEAFF. As DNA, the CDR3 is TGTGCCTGGAGTGTAGCCGCTGGCGGGACTGAAGCTTTCTTT.

This clone has a single count. The J gene is TRBJ2-1, the V gene TRBV7-9, with TRBD2 matching 8 bases. CDR3 length equals 16 residues. After removal of 5 bases from V and 8 bases from J, the junction contained 14 bases not matched to a gene. Per germline, CDR1 SEHNR and CDR2 FQNEAQ (reference sequence). CDR3 nucleotide sequence: TGTGCCAGCAGCGAAATCGGACTAGCTTTTAGGGATGAGCAGTTCTTC. This translates into CASSEIGLAFRDEQFF. The entire variable domain, with the rest obtained from reference TRBV7-9 and TRBJ2-1, is as follows: DTGVSQNPRHKITKRGQNVTFRCDPISEHNRLYWYRQTLGQGPEFLTYFQNEAQLEKSRLLSDRFSAERPKGSFSTLEIQRTEQGDSAMYLCASSEIGLAFRDEQFFGPGTRLTVL.

This clone has more than one count but fewer than ten. This sequence joins TRBV19 and TRBJ2-2, with 12 bases matching TRBD2. V dropped 6 bases and J dropped 5; count of bases not matched to a gene: 4. Germline assignment: CDR1 LNHDA and CDR2 SQIVND (reference sequence). The CDR3 is 15 amino acids. CDR3 sequence reads: CASRTSGSRTGELFF. The CDR3 nucleotides read TGTGCCAGTAGGACTAGCGGGAGTAGGACCGGGGAGCTGTTTTTT.

This sequence joins TRBV6-5 and TRBJ1-4, with 9 bases identical to TRBD1. Germline lookup yields CDR1 MNHEY and CDR2 SVGAGI. V lost 5 bases to trimming and J lost 5 bases; unmatched junction nucleotides: 3. This CDR3 spans 14 amino acids. Written as DNA, the CDR3 is TGTGCCAGCAGTATGGGGACAGGGAATGAAAAACTGTTTTTT. Translated: CASSMGTGNEKLFF.

The chain recombines TRBV29-1 with TRBJ1-1, with a possible D match to TRBD1 (5 bases). Germline CDR1 is SQVTM and CDR2 is ANQGSEA. The CDR3 contains 13 residues. V was pared by 6 bases and J by 0 bases, with 11 bases between. CDR3 bases: TGCAGCGTCGTTACGACAGTGAACACTGAAGCTTTCTTT. Its protein product is CSVVTTVNTEAFF.

The chain couples TRBV11-3 to TRBJ2-1, with TRBD2 matching over 8 bases. There are 16 residues in the CDR3. Per germline, CDR1 SGHNT and CDR2 YENEEA. V was clipped by 4 bases and J by 3 bases; unmatched bases: 8. CDR3 sequence: CASSSRLTSVYNEQFF. The CDR3 DNA follows: TGTGCCAGCAGCTCGAGGCTGACTAGCGTCTACAATGAGCAGTTCTTC. Based on the CDR3 plus reference TRBV11-3 and TRBJ2-1, the full variable domain is EAGVVQSPRYKIIEKKQPVAFWCNPISGHNTLYWYLQNLGQGPELLIRYENEEAVDDSQLPKDRFSAERLKGVDSTLKIQPAELGDSAVYLCASSSRLTSVYNEQFFGPGTRLTVL.

The chain combines TRBV5-1 with TRBJ1-1, with unresolved D. Germline V gene data show CDR1 as SGHRS and CDR2 as YFSETQ. The CDR3 has 12 residues. V was pared by 7 bases and J by 4 bases, with 11 bases between. CDR3 nucleotide sequence: TGCGCCAGCCTGGGAGGAGGCACTGAAGCTTTCTTT. It codes for CASLGGGTEAFF.

This chain connects TRBV27 to TRBJ2-3; TRBD1 matches 9 bases. This CDR3 comprises 15 residues. Trimming removed 4 bases from V and 4 bases from J; junction bases left unmatched: 6. CDR1 and CDR2 (germline): MNHEY, SMNVEV (reference sequence). DNA for the CDR3: TGTGCCAGCAGTTCTGGACAGGGGAGGGCAGATACGCAGTATTTT. It translates to CASSSGQGRADTQYF.

This clone has a handful of counts. The chain combines TRBV25-1 with TRBJ1-2; no definite D call. V lost 4 bases to trimming and J lost 5 bases, with 5 bases between them. This CDR3 has 11 amino acids. Germline values: CDR1 MGHDK, CDR2 SYGVNS. CDR3 nucleotides: TGTGCCAGCAGTGGGACTTATGGCTACACCTTC. This sequence encodes CASSGTYGYTF.

The chain employs TRBV14 and TRBJ2-1; D not resolved. The CDR3 length is 16 residues. Between the trimmed V and J ends, which lost 2 bases and 0 bases, there was a span of 11 bases. Germline CDR1 SGHDN, CDR2 FVKESK. The CDR3 here is CASSQTTLSSYNEQFF. CDR3 DNA: TGTGCCAGCAGCCAAACGACACTGTCCTCCTACAATGAGCAGTTCTTC.

This clone has only one observation. DNA of the CDR3: TGTGCCAGCAGTTACTCGATACCCGGGACAGGGGGCAACGAGCAGTACTTC. This translates into CASSYSIPGTGGNEQYF. The chain joins TRBV6-2 or TRBV6-3 to TRBJ2-7, with TRBD1 matching 12 bases. The CDR3 runs 17 residues. The V gene's germline CDR1 is MNHEY and CDR2 SVGEGT. V lost 0 bases, J lost 5 bases, and 8 bases stayed unmatched.

The CDR3 here is CASSSTAYEQYF. The CDR3 nucleotides read TGTGCCAGCAGCTCGACAGCGTACGAGCAGTACTTC. The chain recombines TRBV7-9 with TRBJ2-7; D is possibly TRBD1 (5 bases). CDR3 length: 12 residues. V was pared by 4 bases and J by 4 bases, with 8 bases between. From germline, CDR1 is SEHNR and CDR2 FQNEAQ (reference sequence).

This clone showed up just once. The gene calls are TRBV7-9 and TRBJ2-7, with D possibly being TRBD2 (6 bases). V was clipped by 5 bases and J by 5 bases, with 13 bases between them. The germline V gene encodes CDR1 SEHNR and CDR2 FQNEAQ (reference sequence). CDR3 length: 13 amino acids. The CDR3 sequence: CASSPPGDHEQYF. CDR3 nucleotides: TGTGCCAGCAGCCCCCCGGGGGACCACGAGCAGTACTTC.